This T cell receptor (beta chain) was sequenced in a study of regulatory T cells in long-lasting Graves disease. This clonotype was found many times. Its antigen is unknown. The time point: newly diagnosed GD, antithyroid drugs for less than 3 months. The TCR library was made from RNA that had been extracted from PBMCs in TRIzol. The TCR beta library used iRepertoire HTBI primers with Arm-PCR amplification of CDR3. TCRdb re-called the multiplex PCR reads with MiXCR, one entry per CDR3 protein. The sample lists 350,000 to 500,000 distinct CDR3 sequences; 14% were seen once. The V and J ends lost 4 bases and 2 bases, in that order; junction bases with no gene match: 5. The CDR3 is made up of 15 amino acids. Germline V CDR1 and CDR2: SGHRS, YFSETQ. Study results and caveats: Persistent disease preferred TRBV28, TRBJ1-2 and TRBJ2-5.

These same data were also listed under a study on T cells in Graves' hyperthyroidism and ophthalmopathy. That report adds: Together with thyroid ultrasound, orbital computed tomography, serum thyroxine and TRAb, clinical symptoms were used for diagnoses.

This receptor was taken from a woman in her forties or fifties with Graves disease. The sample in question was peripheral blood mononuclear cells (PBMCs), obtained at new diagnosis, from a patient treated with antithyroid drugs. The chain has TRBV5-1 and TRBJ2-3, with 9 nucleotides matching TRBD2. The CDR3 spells CASSPGLALTDTQYF. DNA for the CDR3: TGCGCCAGCAGCCCCGGACTAGCGCTCACAGATACGCAGTATTTT.